A selection of T cell receptor beta chains follows, all from one sample in a study of T cells in Graves' hyperthyroidism and ophthalmopathy. TCRdb re-derived calls from the multiplex PCR reads in MiXCR, one entry per CDR3 protein. The table lists about 210,000 distinct CDR3 sequences, 17% of them singletons. The specimen sequenced was blood. These receptors all stem from a man in his fifties or sixties with Graves' hyperthyroidism. Each CDR3 is given with its conserved first and last residue. The order of the fields is clone size, D gene, V gene, J gene, CDR3 protein, CDR3 DNA. D genes are given only for firm matches. Rows give clone size only sometimes, using once, few, many, or a class for an expanded clone.

clone size: .; D gene: .; V gene: TRBV11-3; J gene: TRBJ2-7; CDR3 protein: CASSQHDEQYF; CDR3 DNA: TGTGCCAGCAGCCAACACGACGAGCAGTACTTC
clone size: many; D gene: TRBD2; V gene: TRBV11-3; J gene: TRBJ2-1; CDR3 protein: CASSTHHYSGRMNEQFF; CDR3 DNA: TGTGCCAGCAGCACACACCATTATAGCGGGAGAATGAATGAGCAGTTCTTC
clone size: many; D gene: .; V gene: TRBV18; J gene: TRBJ2-7; CDR3 protein: CASSPRRSYEQYF; CDR3 DNA: TGTGCCAGCTCACCACGGAGGAGCTACGAGCAGTACTTC
clone size: .; D gene: .; V gene: TRBV30; J gene: TRBJ2-1; CDR3 protein: CAWSVQFEQFF; CDR3 DNA: TGTGCCTGGAGTGTACAGTTTGAGCAGTTCTTC
clone size: many; D gene: .; V gene: TRBV24-1; J gene: TRBJ2-1; CDR3 protein: CATSEGGGPYNEQFF; CDR3 DNA: TGTGCCACCAGTGAGGGGGGAGGACCCTACAATGAGCAGTTCTTC
clone size: many; D gene: .; V gene: TRBV3-1; J gene: TRBJ2-3; CDR3 protein: CASSQGSTTDTQYF; CDR3 DNA: TGTGCCAGCAGCCAGGGTTCGACCACAGATACGCAGTATTTT
clone size: .; D gene: TRBD1; V gene: TRBV27; J gene: TRBJ2-7; CDR3 protein: CASSVAGQGPYEQYF; CDR3 DNA: TGTGCCAGCAGTGTAGCGGGACAGGGGCCCTACGAGCAGTACTTC
clone size: few; D gene: TRBD1; V gene: TRBV20-1; J gene: TRBJ1-1; CDR3 protein: CSATLQGFEAFF; CDR3 DNA: TGCAGTGCCACACTACAGGGGTTTGAAGCTTTCTTT
clone size: .; D gene: .; V gene: TRBV19; J gene: TRBJ2-7; CDR3 protein: CASSSAGTPTYEQYF; CDR3 DNA: TGTGCCAGTAGTAGTGCCGGGACACCTACCTACGAGCAGTACTTC
clone size: many; D gene: TRBD2; V gene: TRBV7-9; J gene: TRBJ2-1; CDR3 protein: CASSPASGRSGSEQFF; CDR3 DNA: TGTGCCAGCAGCCCAGCTAGCGGGAGGTCCGGGAGTGAGCAGTTCTTC
clone size: few; D gene: .; V gene: TRBV11-1; J gene: TRBJ2-1; CDR3 protein: CASTVMSGSYNEQFF; CDR3 DNA: TGTGCCAGCACCGTGATGAGCGGCTCCTACAATGAGCAGTTCTTC
clone size: .; D gene: .; V gene: TRBV27; J gene: TRBJ2-6; CDR3 protein: CASTSSGANVLTF; CDR3 DNA: TGTGCCAGCACCAGCTCTGGGGCCAACGTCCTGACTTTC
clone size: .; D gene: .; V gene: TRBV7-2; J gene: TRBJ2-1; CDR3 protein: CASSPELRVSNEQFF; CDR3 DNA: TGTGCCAGCAGTCCGGAGCTTCGAGTTTCCAATGAGCAGTTCTTC
clone size: .; D gene: TRBD1; V gene: TRBV27; J gene: TRBJ1-2; CDR3 protein: CASSFGIFRRDRERYGYTF; CDR3 DNA: TGTGCCAGCAGTTTCGGTATTTTCCGCCGGGACAGGGAACGCTATGGCTACACCTTC
clone size: .; D gene: .; V gene: TRBV20-1; J gene: TRBJ2-3; CDR3 protein: CSADGKGTGTDTQYF; CDR3 DNA: TGCAGTGCTGATGGGAAGGGGACGGGAACAGATACGCAGTATTTT
clone size: few; D gene: TRBD2; V gene: TRBV14; J gene: TRBJ2-7; CDR3 protein: CASSQDLAGVYEQYF; CDR3 DNA: TGTGCCAGCAGCCAAGATCTAGCGGGAGTCTACGAGCAGTACTTC
clone size: many; D gene: TRBD1; V gene: TRBV11-3; J gene: TRBJ2-5; CDR3 protein: CASSRRTGPGETQYF; CDR3 DNA: TGTGCCAGCAGCCGGAGGACAGGGCCGGGGGAGACCCAGTACTTC
clone size: many; D gene: .; V gene: TRBV27; J gene: TRBJ2-5; CDR3 protein: CASSLSWQVQETQYF; CDR3 DNA: TGTGCCAGCAGTTTATCGTGGCAGGTCCAAGAGACCCAGTACTTC
clone size: many; D gene: TRBD2; V gene: TRBV12-5; J gene: TRBJ2-7; CDR3 protein: CASGLVLALSSYEQYF; CDR3 DNA: TGTGCTAGTGGTTTGGTACTAGCGCTGAGCTCCTACGAGCAGTACTTC
clone size: many; D gene: .; V gene: TRBV7-2; J gene: TRBJ2-3; CDR3 protein: CASRPGGGHTDTQYF; CDR3 DNA: TGTGCCAGCAGACCGGGCGGCGGGCACACAGATACGCAGTATTTT
clone size: few; D gene: .; V gene: TRBV5-1; J gene: TRBJ2-6; CDR3 protein: CASSLGASGANVLTF; CDR3 DNA: TGCGCCAGCAGCTTGGGAGCGAGTGGGGCCAACGTCCTGACTTTC
clone size: many; D gene: .; V gene: TRBV5-5; J gene: TRBJ1-5; CDR3 protein: CASSLAGTAYSNQPQHF; CDR3 DNA: TGTGCCAGCAGCTTGGCCGGGACGGCGTATAGCAATCAGCCCCAGCATTTT
clone size: few; D gene: TRBD1; V gene: TRBV5-1; J gene: TRBJ2-3; CDR3 protein: CASSRDRGATDTQYF; CDR3 DNA: TGCGCCAGCAGCCGGGACAGGGGGGCGACAGATACGCAGTATTTT
clone size: few; D gene: TRBD1; V gene: TRBV3-1; J gene: TRBJ1-2; CDR3 protein: CASSQGDRENYGYTF; CDR3 DNA: TGTGCCAGCAGCCAGGGGGACAGGGAGAACTATGGCTACACCTTC
clone size: .; D gene: .; V gene: TRBV12-3/TRBV12-4; J gene: TRBJ1-3; CDR3 protein: CASNLAGGVDTIYF; CDR3 DNA: TGTGCCAGCAATCTAGCGGGAGGGGTAGACACCATATATTTT
clone size: .; D gene: .; V gene: TRBV9; J gene: TRBJ1-6; CDR3 protein: CASSPPGWENSPLHF; CDR3 DNA: TGTGCCAGCAGCCCCCCAGGGTGGGAGAATTCACCCCTCCACTTT
clone size: few; D gene: TRBD1; V gene: TRBV9; J gene: TRBJ2-3; CDR3 protein: CASSVLTGRSDTQYF; CDR3 DNA: TGTGCCAGCAGCGTCTTGACAGGGCGTTCAGATACGCAGTATTTT
clone size: many; D gene: .; V gene: TRBV12-5; J gene: TRBJ2-7; CDR3 protein: CASGRDSGEQYF; CDR3 DNA: TGTGCTAGTGGCAGGGATTCCGGCGAGCAGTACTTC
clone size: few; D gene: TRBD2; V gene: TRBV11-3; J gene: TRBJ2-3; CDR3 protein: CASSLELAGGSDTQYF; CDR3 DNA: TGTGCCAGCAGCTTAGAACTAGCGGGAGGGTCAGATACGCAGTATTTT
clone size: .; D gene: TRBD1; V gene: TRBV10-2; J gene: TRBJ1-5; CDR3 protein: CASSERTGGVNNQPQHF; CDR3 DNA: TGCGCCAGCAGTGAGAGGACAGGGGGAGTGAACAATCAGCCCCAGCATTTT
clone size: .; D gene: TRBD1; V gene: TRBV19; J gene: TRBJ1-5; CDR3 protein: CASPTRQGNTCSNQPQHF; CDR3 DNA: TGTGCCAGTCCGACCCGACAGGGGAATACTTGTAGCAATCAGCCCCAGCATTTT
clone size: few; D gene: TRBD2; V gene: TRBV2; J gene: TRBJ2-3; CDR3 protein: CASQEGSGGVGGTDTQYF; CDR3 DNA: TGTGCCAGCCAAGAAGGAAGCGGGGGGGTCGGAGGGACAGATACGCAGTATTTT
clone size: many; D gene: .; V gene: TRBV20-1; J gene: TRBJ2-1; CDR3 protein: CSAKGGESLHEQFF; CDR3 DNA: TGCAGTGCTAAGGGCGGGGAGAGCTTGCATGAGCAGTTCTTC
clone size: many; D gene: TRBD1; V gene: TRBV28; J gene: TRBJ1-2; CDR3 protein: CASRRDRIYGYTF; CDR3 DNA: TGTGCCAGCAGGAGGGACAGGATCTATGGCTACACCTTC
clone size: many; D gene: TRBD1; V gene: TRBV2; J gene: TRBJ2-7; CDR3 protein: CASKDRGRRYEQYF; CDR3 DNA: TGTGCCAGCAAGGACAGGGGGCGACGATACGAGCAGTACTTC
clone size: .; D gene: .; V gene: TRBV11-3; J gene: TRBJ2-2; CDR3 protein: CASTPRSGTGELFF; CDR3 DNA: TGTGCCAGCACCCCGAGGAGCGGAACCGGGGAGCTGTTTTTT
clone size: .; D gene: TRBD2; V gene: TRBV12-5; J gene: TRBJ2-3; CDR3 protein: CASGLAGTSGIPDTQYF; CDR3 DNA: TGTGCTAGTGGTTTGGCCGGGACTAGCGGGATTCCAGATACGCAGTATTTT
clone size: .; D gene: .; V gene: TRBV28; J gene: TRBJ1-6; CDR3 protein: CASSLGRTYNSPLHF; CDR3 DNA: TGTGCCAGCAGTCTGGGACGGACTTATAATTCACCCCTCCACTTT
clone size: .; D gene: TRBD2; V gene: TRBV15; J gene: TRBJ2-5; CDR3 protein: CATSRARGTSGAETQYF; CDR3 DNA: TGTGCCACCAGCAGAGCCCGGGGGACTAGCGGAGCTGAAACCCAGTACTTC
clone size: many; D gene: .; V gene: TRBV6-1; J gene: TRBJ2-7; CDR3 protein: CASLEYEQYF; CDR3 DNA: TGTGCCAGCCTCGAGTACGAGCAGTACTTC
clone size: many; D gene: .; V gene: TRBV11-2; J gene: TRBJ2-4; CDR3 protein: CASSLGYGNIQYF; CDR3 DNA: TGTGCCAGCAGCTTAGGGTACGGAAACATTCAGTACTTC
clone size: many; D gene: .; V gene: TRBV18; J gene: TRBJ1-3; CDR3 protein: CASSSTALSGNTIYF; CDR3 DNA: TGTGCCAGCTCTTCGACAGCACTCTCTGGAAACACCATATATTTT
clone size: few; D gene: .; V gene: TRBV12-3/TRBV12-4; J gene: TRBJ1-5; CDR3 protein: CASSRTTNQPQHF; CDR3 DNA: TGTGCCAGCAGTCGGACAACAAATCAGCCCCAGCATTTT
clone size: many; D gene: .; V gene: TRBV5-8; J gene: TRBJ2-1; CDR3 protein: CASSLAYNEQFF; CDR3 DNA: TGTGCCAGCAGCTTGGCCTACAATGAGCAGTTCTTC
clone size: many; D gene: TRBD1; V gene: TRBV28; J gene: TRBJ2-7; CDR3 protein: CASSTQDRGYEQYF; CDR3 DNA: TGTGCCAGCAGTACTCAGGACAGGGGATACGAGCAGTACTTC
clone size: few; D gene: .; V gene: TRBV19; J gene: TRBJ2-3; CDR3 protein: CASSRRLTTSTDTQYF; CDR3 DNA: TGTGCCAGTAGCCGACGACTGACGACGAGCACAGATACGCAGTATTTT
clone size: many; D gene: .; V gene: TRBV9; J gene: TRBJ2-5; CDR3 protein: CASTPTGEWKTQYF; CDR3 DNA: TGTGCCAGCACGCCAACAGGCGAGTGGAAGACCCAGTACTTC